Listed below are T cell receptor beta chains from one sample, sequenced in a study of STAT5B mutations in CD4+ large granular lymphocyte leukemia. Some clones are missing from TCRdb's copy, which holds only in-frame ones; the method was immunoSEQ multiplex PCR. Here the sample spans under 35,000 clones, about 77% being singletons. Sequenced: CD4+ T cells from blood buffy coats. These receptor sequences come from a human donor in good health. CDR3s include the opening cysteine and the closing phenylalanine or tryptophan. The D gene is left open where the match is weak.

j_gene | len | v_gene | d_gene | CDR3aa
TRBJ2-1 | 15 | TRBV15 | TRBD1 | CATSRDRTGALEQFF
TRBJ2-5 | 15 | TRBV5-1 | . | CASSSAQGREETQYF
TRBJ2-7 | 14 | TRBV6-4 | . | CASSDLPNSYEQYF
TRBJ2-3 | 14 | TRBV2 | TRBD1 | CASSERQGKDTQYF
TRBJ2-1 | 16 | TRBV6-6 | TRBD2 | CASSYALAAAYNEQFF
TRBJ1-1 | 14 | TRBV29-1 | . | CSVVAGNMNTEAFF
TRBJ2-5 | 14 | TRBV11-2 | TRBD2 | CASTKSGGQETQYF
TRBJ2-2 | 16 | TRBV28 | TRBD2 | CASSPGTSGNTGELFF
TRBJ1-5 | 12 | TRBV29-1 | . | CSVEEGNQPQHF
TRBJ2-7 | 15 | TRBV5-1 | . | CASSSLQGLPYEQYF
TRBJ1-3 | 14 | TRBV29-1 | TRBD1 | CSVSKQGDGNTIYF
TRBJ2-3 | 14 | TRBV6-1 | TRBD1 | CASKPGQHTDTQYF
TRBJ2-1 | 14 | TRBV6-1 | . | CASSMQGGYNEQFF
TRBJ2-2 | 15 | TRBV6-1 | . | CASHRDRANTGELFF
TRBJ2-3 | 15 | TRBV2 | TRBD2 | CASRETSGGTDTQYF
TRBJ2-7 | 15 | TRBV5-1 | TRBD2 | CASSLGGTNSYEQYF
TRBJ1-1 | 14 | TRBV12-5 | . | CASGLLAPNTEAFF
TRBJ1-2 | 14 | TRBV6-5 | . | CASRVTALGYGYTF
TRBJ1-1 | 13 | TRBV7-2 | . | CATPSGRNTEAFF
TRBJ1-6 | 15 | TRBV6-1 | . | CASIRGDSYNSPLHF
TRBJ2-7 | 13 | TRBV4-3 | TRBD1 | CASSHGQGYEQYF
TRBJ2-1 | 14 | TRBV4-3 | TRBD1 | CASSRDRGVGEQFF
TRBJ1-3 | 15 | TRBV19 | . | CASSIGVFSGNTIYF